This T cell receptor beta chain was found in a study of blood T cell repertoires in COVID-19. Study details: In each case, the material was cDNA or gDNA derived from T cells, B-cell-depleted T cells, or PBMCs.

Trimming took 1 base from V and 1 from J, leaving 9 bases between them. The CDR3 consists of 15 residues. CDR1 is SGHVS, CDR2 FQNEAQ, per germline. The repertoire was sequenced with immunoSEQ multiplex PCR; TCRdb's copy has only in-frame clones and lacks some. Among 25,000 to 35,000 clones listed, roughly 90% were seen once. Sequenced input: peripheral blood. The rearrangement joins TRBV7-8 to TRBJ2-3, with D perhaps matching TRBD2 (5 bases). The origin of this receptor is a man aged 65 to 85 with active or convalescent COVID-19. The CDR3 region is CASSLGSGRTDTQYF. CDR3 DNA sequence: TGTGCCAGCAGCTTAGGAAGCGGTCGCACAGATACGCAGTATTTT.